Below, one T cell receptor (beta chain) is given with its context. This sample is drawn from a study of blood T cell repertoires in COVID-19. Per the germline V gene, CDR1 is SNHLY and CDR2 is FYNNEI. Trimming removed 6 bases from V and 4 bases from J, with 7 bases in between. This CDR3 is built from 12 residues. In the authors' methods: Estimated nucleated cell counts came from reference gene primer amplification. Using immunoSEQ multiplex PCR, the repertoire was profiled, and TCRdb retains in-frame clones only, with some absent. The DNA gave D and trimming, while V, J and clone size come from that table. The sample records 75,000 to 90,000 clones, around nine tenths being singletons.

The rearrangement joins TRBV2 to TRBJ1-5; D may be TRBD1 (5 bases). The sequencing sample was made of peripheral blood. The TCR was taken from a human donor in a cohort sampled during active COVID-19. The CDR3 here is CASRTGNQPQHF. DNA for the CDR3: TGTGCCAGCAGAACAGGAAATCAGCCCCAGCATTTT.